This TCR beta chain was found in a study of T cells after yellow fever vaccination. Whole-study results and caveats: Abundant clonotypes from the bulk population could contaminate FACS-sorted repertoires. Weaker, the secondary response had a peak occurring faster, on day 5 versus 15. Researchers noted that a small share of clonotypes showed up in both CD4 and CD8 compartments.

Generation of TCR cDNA used 5'RACE template switching (which added a universal primer site and UMIs). TCRdb ran MiXCR on the 5' RACE reads and lists one entry per CDR3 protein. The sample lists 120,000 or so distinct CDR3 sequences; approximately 14% were seen once. In this sample, this clonotype turned up a few times. Its antigen is unidentified. The length of the CDR3 is 15 residues. CDR1 and CDR2 from the germline V gene are SEHNR and FQNEAQ (reference sequence). J lost 1 base, V lost 1 base, and 1 base had no gene match. This sequence joins TRBV7-9 and TRBJ2-3; 8 nucleotides match TRBD2. This TCR came from a man younger than 30 who received the YFV17D yellow fever vaccine. The specimen was CD8+ T cells sorted from PBMCs, collected 5 days after the yellow fever booster vaccination. This chain's CDR3 is CASSLVLAGTDTQYF. CDR3 sequence (DNA): TGTGCCAGCAGCTTAGTACTAGCGGGCACAGATACGCAGTATTTT.